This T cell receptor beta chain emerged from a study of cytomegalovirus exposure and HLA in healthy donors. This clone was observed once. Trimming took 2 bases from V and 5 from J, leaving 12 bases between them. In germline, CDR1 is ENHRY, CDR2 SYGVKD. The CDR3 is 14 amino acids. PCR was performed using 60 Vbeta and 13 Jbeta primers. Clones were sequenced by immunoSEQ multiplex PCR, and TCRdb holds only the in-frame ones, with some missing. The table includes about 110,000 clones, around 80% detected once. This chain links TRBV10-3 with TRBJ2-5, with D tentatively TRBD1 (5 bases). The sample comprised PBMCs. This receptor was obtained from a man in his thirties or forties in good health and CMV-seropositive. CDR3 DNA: TGTGCCATCAGTGAGAGTCAGGGTCGGGAGACCCAGTACTTC. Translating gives CAISESQGRETQYF.